This T cell receptor (beta chain) is from a study of blood T cell repertoires in COVID-19. Study in general: Sources were T cells, B-cell-depleted T cells, or PBMCs; the material itself was cDNA or gDNA.

How the authors handled the data: Amplified reference gene primers provided the basis for estimating nucleated cell counts. Generated by immunoSEQ multiplex PCR, the TCRdb table keeps only in-frame clones and is missing some. D and trimming come from the DNA, and the V and J calls and clone size come from that table. This sample yields roughly 200,000 clones, of which 89% are seen a single time; 5.5% to 7.5% belongs to the top ten. This TCR was recovered from a man aged 35-49 years with acute or convalescent COVID-19. Material: peripheral blood.

CDR3 coding DNA: TGTGCCAGCAGTGAATATGGGCTAGCGGGGGCCCACGAGCAGTACTTC. Translating it yields CASSEYGLAGAHEQYF. The chain has TRBV25-1 and TRBJ2-7; TRBD2 matches 10 bases. There are 16 residues in the CDR3. From germline, CDR1 is MGHDK and CDR2 SYGVNS. V lost 0 bases to trimming and J lost 5 bases; unmatched junction nucleotides: 7.